The rows below give T cell receptor beta chains drawn from one sample of a study of blood T cell repertoires in COVID-19. TCRdb keeps only in-frame clones here, not all; method: immunoSEQ multiplex PCR. The sample includes around 110,000 clones, less than 90% of them seen just once. Sequenced input: peripheral blood. Every receptor here comes from a man under 40 with acute or convalescent COVID-19. The CDR3 runs from the conserved cysteine through the conserved F or W. A D gene is named only where the DNA matches it firmly. Clone sizes are given selectively: once, few, many, or a class where the clone is expanded.

clone_size	j_call	d_call	v_call	cdr3_nt	cdr3_aa
-	TRBJ2-5	TRBD2	TRBV30	TGTGCCTGGCGGGGACTAGCGGGCCAAGAGACCCAGTACTTC	CAWRGLAGQETQYF
-	TRBJ1-1	-	TRBV6-5	TGTGCCAGCAGTTACGGCTGGAACACTGAAGCTTTCTTT	CASSYGWNTEAFF
-	TRBJ2-2	TRBD1	TRBV27	TGTGCCAGCAAACGGGACAGGGTGAACACCGGGGAGCTGTTTTTT	CASKRDRVNTGELFF
-	TRBJ2-5	TRBD1	TRBV7-3	TGTGCCAGCAGCCAGGGGGCGGGAGAGACCCAGTACTTC	CASSQGAGETQYF
-	TRBJ2-1	-	TRBV19	TGTGCCAGTAGAGCATGGGGGGATAACTACAATGAGCAGTTCTTC	CASRAWGDNYNEQFF
-	TRBJ1-1	TRBD1	TRBV5-5	TGTGCCAGCAGCTCGTCGGACAGGGGGCCGAACACTGAAGCTTTCTTT	CASSSSDRGPNTEAFF
-	TRBJ2-3	TRBD1	TRBV7-6	TGTGCCAGCAGTCCCGGGACAGGGGCCCCAGATACGCAGTATTTT	CASSPGTGAPDTQYF
-	TRBJ2-7	TRBD1	TRBV2	TGTGCCAGCAGTTGGACAGGGGTCAACGAGCAGTACTTC	CASSWTGVNEQYF
-	TRBJ2-4	TRBD1	TRBV11-2	TGTGCCAGCAGCTTATTACCGGGGACAGCAAAAAACATTCAGTACTTC	CASSLLPGTAKNIQYF
-	TRBJ2-3	-	TRBV15	TGTGCCACCAGCAGCCTAGAAAGCCCCACAGATACGCAGTATTTT	CATSSLESPTDTQYF
-	TRBJ1-1	-	TRBV19	TGTGCCAGTAGTATAGGGCTAGGTACTGAAGCTTTCTTT	CASSIGLGTEAFF
-	TRBJ1-1	-	TRBV30	TGTGCCTGGAGTATATACGCGGGGGGTGGCACTGAAGCTTTCTTT	CAWSIYAGGGTEAFF
-	TRBJ2-1	TRBD1	TRBV24-1	TGTGCCACCAGTGATTCGGGACAGGGTCACAATGAGCAGTTCTTC	CATSDSGQGHNEQFF
few	TRBJ1-2	-	TRBV28	TGTGCCAGCAGACTCAACTTGAGAGGCTACACCTTC	CASRLNLRGYTF
-	TRBJ2-1	TRBD2	TRBV27	TGTGCCAGCAGTCCCGGGACTAGCGGGAGGGCCCGGGAGTTCTTC	CASSPGTSGRAREFF
-	TRBJ2-1	-	TRBV6-6	TGTGCCAGCAGTTACTCGGGAGACAATGAGCAGTTCTTC	CASSYSGDNEQFF
-	TRBJ2-2	TRBD2	TRBV29-1	TGCAGCGTTTTGGGACTAGCGGGAGGTTTCGGGGAGCTGTTTTTT	CSVLGLAGGFGELFF
-	TRBJ1-4	-	TRBV6-5	TGTGCCAGCAGAATAGACAGAGCAACTAATGAAAAACTGTTTTTT	CASRIDRATNEKLFF
-	TRBJ1-1	TRBD1	TRBV27	TGTGCCAGCAGTGACGGGACAGGGGCCACTGAAGCTTTCTTT	CASSDGTGATEAFF
-	TRBJ2-7	TRBD1	TRBV2	TGTGCCAGCAGCCCGGACAGGGGGCTCAACGAGCAGTACTTC	CASSPDRGLNEQYF
-	TRBJ1-2	-	TRBV7-2	TGTGCCAGCAGCTCTAGTGGCTATGGCTACACCTTC	CASSSSGYGYTF
-	TRBJ1-1	TRBD1	TRBV6-5	TGTGCCAGCAGTAGAGACAGGGTTGAAGCTTTCTTT	CASSRDRVEAFF
-	TRBJ2-3	TRBD2	TRBV3-1/TRBV3-2	TGTGCCAGCACCGAGTCTAGCGGGGTGGGTGTTAGCACAGATACGCAGTATTTT	CASTESSGVGVSTDTQYF
-	TRBJ2-1	-	TRBV11-3	TGTGCCAGCAGCTTAAATTTTTTGGAGGAGTCGGGGGAGCAGTTCTTC	CASSLNFLEESGEQFF
once	TRBJ1-1	-	TRBV5-1	TGCGCCAGCGCCCCAGGGTATGCGAGCACTGAAGCTTTCTTT	CASAPGYASTEAFF
-	TRBJ1-4	-	TRBV30	TGTGCCTGGAGACTCCAGGGGAACACTAATGAAAAACTGTTTTTT	CAWRLQGNTNEKLFF
-	TRBJ1-5	-	TRBV12-3/TRBV12-4	TGTGCCAGCAGGTATCAGGGTCAGCCCCAGCATTTT	CASRYQGQPQHF
-	TRBJ2-7	-	TRBV5-6	TGTGCCAGCAGCTTTCCCGCGGGGGAGCAGTACTTC	CASSFPAGEQYF
-	TRBJ2-2	TRBD1	TRBV30	TGTGCCTGGATCCGGACAGGGATAGACACCGGGGAGCTGTTTTTT	CAWIRTGIDTGELFF
-	TRBJ2-7	-	TRBV6-5	TGTGCCACGAAGACAGGCCAGCTCTACGAGCAGTACTTC	CATKTGQLYEQYF
-	TRBJ2-1	-	TRBV5-4	TGTGCCAGCAGCTTACCAGCGCTGGAGGATGAGCAGTTCTTC	CASSLPALEDEQFF
-	TRBJ2-3	TRBD1	TRBV18	TGTGCCAGCTCACGATCCGGGACAGGGGGATTTGATACGCAGTATTTT	CASSRSGTGGFDTQYF
-	TRBJ2-3	TRBD1	TRBV6-2/TRBV6-3	TGTGCCAGCAGTGACCGACAGGGGGATACGCAGTATTTT	CASSDRQGDTQYF
-	TRBJ1-1	-	TRBV12-3/TRBV12-4	TGTGCCAGCAGTTTATGGGGGGGTAGTACAGCTTTCTTT	CASSLWGGSTAFF
-	TRBJ2-5	TRBD2	TRBV27	TGTGCCAGCAGTTCGGGGACTAGGGGAGGGACCCAGTACTTC	CASSSGTRGGTQYF